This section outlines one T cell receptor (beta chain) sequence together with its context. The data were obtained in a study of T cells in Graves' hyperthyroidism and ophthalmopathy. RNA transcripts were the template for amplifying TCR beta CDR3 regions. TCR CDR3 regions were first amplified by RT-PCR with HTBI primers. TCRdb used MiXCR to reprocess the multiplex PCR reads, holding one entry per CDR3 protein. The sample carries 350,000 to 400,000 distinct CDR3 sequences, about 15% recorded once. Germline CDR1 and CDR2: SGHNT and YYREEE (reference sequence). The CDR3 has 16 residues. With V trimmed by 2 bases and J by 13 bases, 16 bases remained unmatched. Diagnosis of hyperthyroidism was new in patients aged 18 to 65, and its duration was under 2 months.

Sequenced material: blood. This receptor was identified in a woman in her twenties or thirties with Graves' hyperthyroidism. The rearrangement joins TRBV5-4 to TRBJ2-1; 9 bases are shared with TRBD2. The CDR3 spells CASSLGAGGGGARQFF. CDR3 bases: TGTGCCAGCAGCTTAGGAGCGGGAGGAGGGGGGGCGCGTCAGTTCTTC.